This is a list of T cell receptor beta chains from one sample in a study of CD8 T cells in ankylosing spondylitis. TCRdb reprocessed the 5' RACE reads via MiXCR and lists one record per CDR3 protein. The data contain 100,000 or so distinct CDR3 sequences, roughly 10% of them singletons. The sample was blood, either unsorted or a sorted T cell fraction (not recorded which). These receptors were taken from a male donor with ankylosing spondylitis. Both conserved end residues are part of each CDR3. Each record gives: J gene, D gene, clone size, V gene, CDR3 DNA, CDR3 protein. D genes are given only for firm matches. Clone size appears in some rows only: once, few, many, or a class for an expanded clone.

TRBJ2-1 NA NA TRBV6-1 TGTGCCAGCAGTGAAGGGCGGGGTAACAATGAGCAGTTCTTC CASSEGRGNNEQFF
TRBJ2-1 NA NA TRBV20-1 TGCAGTGCGGGGGGGCTAGCGTCCTACAATGAGCAGTTCTTC CSAGGLASYNEQFF
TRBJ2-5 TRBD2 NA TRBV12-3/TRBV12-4 TGTGCCAGCTCGGGCGGACTAGCGGGGCAACAAGAGACCCAGTACTTC CASSGGLAGQQETQYF
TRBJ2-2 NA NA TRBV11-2 TGTGCCAGCAGCTTCTCGGGGTTCGGGACCGGGGAGCTGTTTTTT CASSFSGFGTGELFF
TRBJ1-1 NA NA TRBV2 TGTGCCAGCAGTGGGACCTGGGCAGGGATGAACACTGAAGCTTTCTTT CASSGTWAGMNTEAFF
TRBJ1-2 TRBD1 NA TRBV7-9 TGTGCCAGCAGCGGACAGGGGGACTATGGCTACACCTTC CASSGQGDYGYTF
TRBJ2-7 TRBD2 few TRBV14 TGTGCCAGCAGCCCCCTAGCGGGAGGGGGGTACGAGCAGTACTTC CASSPLAGGGYEQYF
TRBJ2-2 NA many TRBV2 TGTGCCAGCAGCGGAACAGCAGGCACCGGGGAGCTGTTTTTT CASSGTAGTGELFF
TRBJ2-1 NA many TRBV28 TGTGCCAGCAGTTACCCCGATCGCAAGCAGTTCTTC CASSYPDRKQFF
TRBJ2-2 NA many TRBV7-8 TGTGCCAGCAGCTTAGCTAGCGGAAGTGTGGTGAACACCGGGGAGCTGTTTTTT CASSLASGSVVNTGELFF
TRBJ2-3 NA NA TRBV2 TGTGCCACTGGGGACCTACGCACAGATACGCAGTATTTT CATGDLRTDTQYF
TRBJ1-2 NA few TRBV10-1 TGCGCCAGCAGTGAAGGGATAAGCTATGGCTACACCTTC CASSEGISYGYTF
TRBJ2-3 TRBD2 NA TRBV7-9 TGTGCCAGCAGCTACGGGACTAGCGGAGGCAGCACAGATACGCAGTATTTT CASSYGTSGGSTDTQYF
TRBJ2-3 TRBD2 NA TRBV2 TGTGCCAGCAGTGACCCGGGACTAGCGGGAGTGGTGCGAACAGATACGCAGTATTTT CASSDPGLAGVVRTDTQYF
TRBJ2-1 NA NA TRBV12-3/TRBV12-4 TGTGCCAGCAGTTTTAGCAGCAGCTCCTACAATGAGCAGTTCTTC CASSFSSSSYNEQFF
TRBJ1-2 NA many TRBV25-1 TGTGCCGGCAGGGGAAATAACTATGGCTACACCTTC CAGRGNNYGYTF
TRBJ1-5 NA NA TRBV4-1 TGCGCCAGCAGCCAAGATCACCGGACTAGCAATCAGCCCCAGCATTTT CASSQDHRTSNQPQHF